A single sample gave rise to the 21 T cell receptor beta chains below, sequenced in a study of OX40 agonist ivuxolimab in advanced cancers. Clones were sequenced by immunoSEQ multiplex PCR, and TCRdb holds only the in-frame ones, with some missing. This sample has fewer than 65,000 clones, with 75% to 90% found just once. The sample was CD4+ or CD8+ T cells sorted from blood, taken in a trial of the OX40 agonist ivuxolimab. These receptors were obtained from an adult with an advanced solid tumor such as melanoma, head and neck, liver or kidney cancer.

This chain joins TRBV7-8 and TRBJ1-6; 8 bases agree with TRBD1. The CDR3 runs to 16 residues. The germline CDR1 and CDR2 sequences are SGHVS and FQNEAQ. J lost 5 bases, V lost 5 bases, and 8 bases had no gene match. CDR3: CASSKTNRGDNSPLHF. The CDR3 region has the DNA TGTGCCAGCAGCAAGACAAACAGGGGGGATAATTCACCCCTCCACTTT.

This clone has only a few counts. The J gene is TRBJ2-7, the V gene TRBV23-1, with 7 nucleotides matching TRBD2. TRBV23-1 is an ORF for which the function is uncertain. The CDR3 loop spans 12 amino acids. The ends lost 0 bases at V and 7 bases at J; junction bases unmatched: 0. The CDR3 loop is CASSQSGGEQYF. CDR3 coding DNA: TGCGCCAGCAGTCAATCCGGGGGGGAGCAGTACTTC.

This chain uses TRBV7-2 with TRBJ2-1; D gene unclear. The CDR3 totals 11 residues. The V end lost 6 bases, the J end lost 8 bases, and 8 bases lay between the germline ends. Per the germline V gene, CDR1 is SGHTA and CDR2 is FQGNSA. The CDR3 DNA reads TGTGCCAGCAGTTCTAGACATGAGCAGTTCTTC. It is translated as CASSSRHEQFF.

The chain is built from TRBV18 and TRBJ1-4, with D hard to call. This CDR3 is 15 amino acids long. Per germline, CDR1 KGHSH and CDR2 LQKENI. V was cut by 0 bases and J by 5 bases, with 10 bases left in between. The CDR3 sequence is CASSPPTDRNEKLFF. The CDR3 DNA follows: TGTGCCAGCTCACCACCGACGGATCGGAATGAAAAACTGTTTTTT.

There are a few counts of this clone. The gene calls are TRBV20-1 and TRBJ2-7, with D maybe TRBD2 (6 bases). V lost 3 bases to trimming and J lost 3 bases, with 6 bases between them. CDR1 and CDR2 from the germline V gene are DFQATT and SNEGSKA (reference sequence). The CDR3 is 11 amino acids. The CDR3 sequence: CSASSGYEQYF. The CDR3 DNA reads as TGCAGTGCTAGTAGCGGCTACGAGCAGTACTTC.

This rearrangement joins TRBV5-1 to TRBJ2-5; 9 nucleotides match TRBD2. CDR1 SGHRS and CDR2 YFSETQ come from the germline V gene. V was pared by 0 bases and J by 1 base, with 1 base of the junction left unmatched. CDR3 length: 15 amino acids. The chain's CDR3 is CASSLGRGGQETQYF. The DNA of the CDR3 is TGCGCCAGCAGCTTGGGGCGGGGGGGCCAAGAGACCCAGTACTTC.

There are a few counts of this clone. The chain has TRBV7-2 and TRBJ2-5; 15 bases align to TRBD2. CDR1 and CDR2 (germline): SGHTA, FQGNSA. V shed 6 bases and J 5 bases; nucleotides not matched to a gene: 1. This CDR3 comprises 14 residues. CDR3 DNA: TGTGCCAGCAGTGGGACTAGCGGGAGGGAGACCCAGTACTTC. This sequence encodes CASSGTSGRETQYF.

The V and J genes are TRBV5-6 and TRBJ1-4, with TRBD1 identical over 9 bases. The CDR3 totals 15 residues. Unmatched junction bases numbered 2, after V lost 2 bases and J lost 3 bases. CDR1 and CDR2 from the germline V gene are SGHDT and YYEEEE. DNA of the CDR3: TGTGCCAGCAGCTTACAGGGGGCAGCTAATGAAAAACTGTTTTTT. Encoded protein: CASSLQGAANEKLFF.

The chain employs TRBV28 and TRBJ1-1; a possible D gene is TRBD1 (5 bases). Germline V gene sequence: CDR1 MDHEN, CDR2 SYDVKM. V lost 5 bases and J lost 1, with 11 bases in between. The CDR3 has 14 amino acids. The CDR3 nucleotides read TGTGCCAGCAGTACCCATACAGGGAACACTGAAGCTTTCTTT. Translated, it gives CASSTHTGNTEAFF.

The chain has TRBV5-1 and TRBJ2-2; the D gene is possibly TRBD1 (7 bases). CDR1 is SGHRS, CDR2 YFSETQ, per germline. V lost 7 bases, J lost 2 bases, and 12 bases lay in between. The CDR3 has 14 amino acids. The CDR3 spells CASRGTVNTGELFF. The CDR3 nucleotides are TGCGCCAGCCGCGGGACAGTAAACACCGGGGAGCTGTTTTTT.

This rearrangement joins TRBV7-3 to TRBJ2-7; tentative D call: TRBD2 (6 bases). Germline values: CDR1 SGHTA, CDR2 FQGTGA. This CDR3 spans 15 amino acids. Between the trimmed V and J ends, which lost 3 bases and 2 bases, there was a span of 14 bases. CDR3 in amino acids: CASSFSPGAAYEQYF. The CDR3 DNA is TGTGCCAGCAGCTTTTCACCGGGAGCCGCCTACGAGCAGTACTTC.

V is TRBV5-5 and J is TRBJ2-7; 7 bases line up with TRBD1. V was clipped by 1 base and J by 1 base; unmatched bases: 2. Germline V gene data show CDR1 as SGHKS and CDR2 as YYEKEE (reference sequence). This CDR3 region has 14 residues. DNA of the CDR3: TGTGCCAGCAGCTTGCAGACAGGGTCCTACGAGCAGTACTTC. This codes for CASSLQTGSYEQYF.

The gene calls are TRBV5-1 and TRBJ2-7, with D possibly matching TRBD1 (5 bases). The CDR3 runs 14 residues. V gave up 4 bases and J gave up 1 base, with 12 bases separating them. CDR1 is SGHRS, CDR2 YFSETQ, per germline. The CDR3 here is CASSHTGQSYEQYF. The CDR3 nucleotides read TGCGCCAGCAGCCACACCGGACAATCCTACGAGCAGTACTTC.

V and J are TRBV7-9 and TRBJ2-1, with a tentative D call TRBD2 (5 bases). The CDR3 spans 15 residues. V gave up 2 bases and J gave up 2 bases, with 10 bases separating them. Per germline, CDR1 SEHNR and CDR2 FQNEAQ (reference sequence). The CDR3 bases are TGTGCCAGCAGCTTAAGTTCCGGGGCCTACAATGAGCAGTTCTTC. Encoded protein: CASSLSSGAYNEQFF.

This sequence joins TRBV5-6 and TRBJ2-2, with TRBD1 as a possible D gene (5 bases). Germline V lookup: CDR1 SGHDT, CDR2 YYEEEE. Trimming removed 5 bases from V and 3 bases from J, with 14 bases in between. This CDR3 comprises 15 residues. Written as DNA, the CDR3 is TGTGCCAGCAGTCCAGGGTTGTGGGACACCGGGGAGCTGTTTTTT. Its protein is CASSPGLWDTGELFF.

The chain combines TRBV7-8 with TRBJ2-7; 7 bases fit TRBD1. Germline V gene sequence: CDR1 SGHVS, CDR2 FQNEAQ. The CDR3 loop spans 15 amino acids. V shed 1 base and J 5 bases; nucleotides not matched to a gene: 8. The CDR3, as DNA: TGTGCCAGCAGCTTAGACAGGGGATCGGCGGACGAGCAGTACTTC. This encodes CASSLDRGSADEQYF.

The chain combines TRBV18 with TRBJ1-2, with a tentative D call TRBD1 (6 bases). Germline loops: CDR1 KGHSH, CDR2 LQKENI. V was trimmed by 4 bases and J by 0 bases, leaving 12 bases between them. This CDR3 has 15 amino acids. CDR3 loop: CASSLRTAANYGYTF. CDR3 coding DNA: TGTGCCAGCTCACTTCGGACAGCAGCTAACTATGGCTACACCTTC. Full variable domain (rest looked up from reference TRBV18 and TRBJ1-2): NAGVMQNPRHLVRRRGQEARLRCSPMKGHSHVYWYRQLPEEGLKFMVYLQKENIIDESGMPKERFSAEFPKEGPSILRIQQVVRGDSAAYFCASSLRTAANYGYTFGSGTRLTVV.

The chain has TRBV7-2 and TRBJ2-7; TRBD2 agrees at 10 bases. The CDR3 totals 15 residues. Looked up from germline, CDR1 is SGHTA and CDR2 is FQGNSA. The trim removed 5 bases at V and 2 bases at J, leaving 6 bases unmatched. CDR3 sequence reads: CASSTTSGETYEQYF. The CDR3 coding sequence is TGTGCCAGCAGCACCACTAGCGGGGAAACCTACGAGCAGTACTTC.

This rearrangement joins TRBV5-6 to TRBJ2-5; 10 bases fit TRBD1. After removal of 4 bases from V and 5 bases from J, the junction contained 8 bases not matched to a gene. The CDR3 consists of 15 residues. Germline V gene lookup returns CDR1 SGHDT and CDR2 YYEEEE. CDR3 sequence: CASSPRDRGLETQYF. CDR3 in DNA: TGTGCCAGCAGCCCCCGGGACAGGGGATTGGAGACCCAGTACTTC.

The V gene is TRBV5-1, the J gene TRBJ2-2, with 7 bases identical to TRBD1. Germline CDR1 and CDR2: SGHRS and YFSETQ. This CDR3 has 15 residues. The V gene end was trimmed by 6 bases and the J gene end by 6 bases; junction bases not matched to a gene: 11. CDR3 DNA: TGCGCCAGCAACCTATTTTTGACAGGGTCCGGGGAGCTGTTTTTT. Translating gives CASNLFLTGSGELFF.

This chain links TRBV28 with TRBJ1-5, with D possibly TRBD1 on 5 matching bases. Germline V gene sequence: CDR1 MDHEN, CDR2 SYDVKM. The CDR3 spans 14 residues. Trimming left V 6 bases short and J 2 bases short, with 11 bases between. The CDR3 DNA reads TGTGCCAGCAGCCCAGGGAGCCGCAATCAGCCCCAGCATTTT. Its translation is CASSPGSRNQPQHF.